Presented here are 7 T cell receptor beta chains from one specimen sequenced in a study of blood T cell repertoires in COVID-19. Clones were sequenced by immunoSEQ multiplex PCR, and TCRdb holds only the in-frame ones, with some missing. The data contain under 300,000 clones, over 70% of them singletons. The sequenced sample was peripheral blood. The receptors originated from a man older than 75 with acute or convalescent COVID-19.

This clone was seen more than once but under ten times. The V call is TRBV11-2, the J call TRBJ1-1; 9 bases are shared with TRBD1. V gave up 5 bases and J gave up 6 bases; unmatched junction bases: 16. This CDR3 spans 17 amino acids. In germline, CDR1 is SGHAT, CDR2 FQNNGV. CDR3 protein: CASSTRQGESSGPEAFF. CDR3 nucleotides: TGTGCCAGCAGCACCAGACAGGGGGAGTCATCAGGGCCTGAAGCTTTCTTT.

J is TRBJ2-1 and V is TRBV5-1, with 8 positions matching TRBD2. CDR1 and CDR2 (germline): SGHRS, YFSETQ. V shed 1 base and J 5 bases; nucleotides not matched to a gene: 5. There are 15 residues in the CDR3. CDR3: CASSLWLAGNNEQFF. The DNA for the CDR3 is TGCGCCAGCAGCTTGTGGCTAGCGGGCAACAATGAGCAGTTCTTC.

The V and J genes are TRBV3-1 (or the pseudogene TRBV3-2) and TRBJ1-5, with D maybe TRBD1 (6 bases). Per germline, CDR1 LGHDT and CDR2 YNNKEL (reference sequence). V lost 1 base and J 3 bases, leaving 16 bases between the germline ends. There are 17 residues in the CDR3. The CDR3 protein is CASSQGLAGASNQPQHF. The CDR3 bases are TGTGCCAGCAGCCAAGGTTTGGCGGGGGCTTCCAATCAGCCCCAGCATTTT.

V and J are TRBV28 and TRBJ1-1, with D unresolved. The germline CDR1 and CDR2 sequences are MDHEN and SYDVKM. Trimming stripped 2 bases from V and 11 bases from J, with 15 bases between. The CDR3 totals 13 residues. CDR3 amino acids: CASSLPSTQAAFF. As DNA, the CDR3 is TGTGCCAGCAGTTTACCCTCCACGCAGGCGGCTTTCTTT.

The V and J genes are TRBV7-2 and TRBJ2-1; TRBD2 matches at 8 bases. CDR1 is SGHTA, CDR2 FQGNSA, per germline. V trimming: 4 bases; J trimming: 4 bases; junction bases outside the gene matches: 3. This CDR3 has 14 amino acids. The CDR3 region is CASSSSGGYNEQFF. DNA of the CDR3: TGTGCCAGCAGCTCGAGCGGGGGATACAATGAGCAGTTCTTC.

This sequence joins TRBV30 and TRBJ2-5, with D uncertain. The CDR3 totals 13 residues. V lost 2 bases, J lost 5 bases, and 12 bases lay in between. Germline CDR1 is GTSNPN and CDR2 is SVGIG (reference sequence). DNA for the CDR3: TGTGCCTGGAGTTGGAGTCCCGTGGAGACCCAGTACTTC. Protein sequence: CAWSWSPVETQYF.

CDR3 in DNA: TGTGCCAGCAGCCGGTATACGCAGTATTTT. It codes for CASSRYTQYF. The chain has TRBV12-3 or TRBV12-4 and TRBJ2-3; D gene ambiguous. Deletions cut 6 bases from V and 7 bases from J, with 5 bases between. The CDR3 consists of 10 residues.